This T cell receptor (beta chain) was found in a study of blood T cell repertoires in COVID-19. There are 14 residues in the CDR3. V was pared by 4 bases and J by 1 base, with 2 bases of the junction left unmatched. In germline, CDR1 is SGHTA, CDR2 FQGTGA. Measured with immunoSEQ multiplex PCR; TCRdb has only the in-frame clones, and not every one. The sample has 120,000 to 150,000 clones, approximately 83% seen once. The rearrangement links TRBV7-3 to TRBJ1-1, with TRBD1 matching over 8 bases. Sequenced: peripheral blood. The clonotype comes from a woman aged 55-70 years with COVID-19, enrolled during active disease. The CDR3 coding sequence is TGTGCCAGCAGCTCAACAGGGGGGAACACTGAAGCTTTCTTT. Residues: CASSSTGGNTEAFF.